These 4 T cell receptor beta chains share one sample of origin, sequenced in a study of shared clonotypes between healthy human individuals (dated by TCRdb to 2018 to 2021). The library was generated by the immunoSEQ multiplex PCR assay. Imported from immuneACCESS, the table was reduced by TCRdb to in-frame sequences with V and J called. These copies leave out some clones; in studies compared against another copy, an unresolved V gene accounts for under half, and the cause of the remainder is not known. Counted in this sample were a few million clones; approximately 95% of them appeared once. Approximately 0.13% of the sample is held by the ten biggest clonotypes. The sample comprised naive CD4+ T cells sorted from blood. Per the publication, the cell subset or site label means: CD45RA+ positively selected. These receptors were obtained from a young man in good health.

The chain recombines TRBV27 with TRBJ2-7, with 9 bases fitting TRBD2. In germline, CDR1 is MNHEY, CDR2 SMNVEV (reference sequence). V was pared by 5 bases and J by 7 bases, with 18 bases of the junction left unmatched. The CDR3 spans 17 residues. The CDR3 region is CASSLKSGAGGPEEQYF. Here the CDR3 DNA reads TGTGCCAGCAGTCTGAAGTCCGGCGCGGGAGGGCCCGAAGAGCAGTACTTC.

To note about this clone: One end of the junction fails to match germline, which may point to a read error. The chain carries TRBV28 and TRBJ1-2; tentative D call: TRBD1 (5 bases). Germline V lookup: CDR1 MDHEN, CDR2 SYDVKM. CDR3 length: 12 residues. CDR3 in amino acids: CASSVSRAPDSF. CDR3 nucleotide sequence: TGTGCCAGCAGCGTGAGCAGGGCCCCAGATTCATTC.

V is TRBV5-6 and J is TRBJ2-7; D is perhaps TRBD1 (6 bases). Per the germline V gene, CDR1 is SGHDT and CDR2 is YYEEEE. V shed 7 bases and J shed 3 bases, with 11 bases lying between them. This CDR3 spans 12 amino acids. The CDR3 nucleotides are TGTGCCAGCGGCCGGGACAACTACGAGCAGTACTTC. Translating it yields CASGRDNYEQYF.

This chain links TRBV10-3 with TRBJ2-5; TRBD1 agrees at 7 bases. Germline V gene lookup returns CDR1 ENHRY and CDR2 SYGVKD. The CDR3 has 15 amino acids. V lost 5 bases and J lost 4; bases outside the gene matches: 10. In DNA form, the CDR3 reads TGTGCCATCAGTTGGGCCCCAGGGGGTCGAGAGACCCAGTACTTC. The encoded protein is CAISWAPGGRETQYF.